This TCR beta chain was identified in a study of early stage breast cancer tumors. CDR3 length equals 15 residues. The repertoire was sequenced with immunoSEQ multiplex PCR; TCRdb's copy has only in-frame clones and lacks some. This sample yields 8,500 to 10,000 clones, of which about four fifths are seen a single time; under 9.5% belongs to the top ten. J is TRBJ2-7 and V is TRBV1; the DNA was not compared with TRBD1, the D call given in the table. TRBV1 is listed as a pseudogene. Material: normal breast tissue next to the tumor. This clonotype was obtained from a person between 35 and 49 years old with breast cancer. Here the CDR3 reads CTSSPPRQGLYEQYF. Written as DNA, the CDR3 is TGCACCAGCAGCCCCCCCCGACAGGGACTGTACGAGCAGTACTTC.